This T cell receptor beta chain was observed in a study of identical twins (dated by TCRdb to 2016 to 2017). Looking at the study overall: TCR alpha and beta repertoires from monozygotic twins, unrelated adults of various ages and cord blood were deep-sequenced to test whether fetal clonotypes persist. To rule out contamination, the twin experiments were replicated at different times with different library preparation protocols. Broad study findings and their caveats: Abundant cord blood beta clonotypes carried fewer insertions; young adult naive repertoires showed a weaker similar trend, while memory repertoires showed none. Compared with coincidental sharing between unrelated individuals, an excess of low generation-probability sequences was observed among out-of-frame TCR alpha sequences shared between twins. In monozygotic twins, out-of-frame TCR alpha sharing was systematically underestimated by recombination models, although the models agreed with sharing between unrelated individuals. Excess twin sharing in beta out-of-frame sequences was weaker because fewer shared sequences lowered the signal-to-noise ratio. Conclusions relied on cross-sectional statistical analysis, since the same donors could not be followed over many years. Zero-insertion analyses could be partly confounded by invariant T cells such as MAIT and iNKT, although diverse VJ usage argued against such confounding for most clonotypes.

Only healthy Caucasian donors were included. Three pairs of female monozygotic twins, all aged roughly 18 to 29 years, were included in the twin cohort. Positive isolation kits from Invitrogen were used to isolate CD4+ and CD8+ T cell populations. Reading from cysteine to phenylalanine, the CDR3 counts 18 amino acids. Solely the CDR3 DNA is kept, with 54 bases framed from the first base. The V end loses 8 bases and the J end loses 0 bases, and a stretch of 20 bases separates them. CDR1 and CDR2 are read off the germline V gene as MNHNS and SASEGT. Library generation was performed with 5' RACE. The sequencing machine was an Illumina HiSeq 2000. A universal primer binding site was added through template switching, and the final cDNA carried a unique molecular identifier so that TCR cDNA molecules could be counted accurately. Specific primers in the conserved constant-segment region were used to synthesize first-strand cDNA for TCR alpha and beta chains. To control for contamination, each cDNA library was double barcoded with a SMART-Mk sample barcode plus Illumina barcodes. TruSeq adapter sequences and Illumina sample barcodes were added in two successive PCR steps. TCR alpha and beta cDNA libraries were sequenced on the Illumina HiSeq platform with custom primers. As for how the authors treated the data: Raw reads were processed with MiGEC to extract unique molecular identifiers, and MiXCR was used to determine CDR3 positions. Recombination models were inferred per individual with the repgenHMM and IGoR tools using an EM algorithm. The analysis of shared clonotypes was done with the tcR package in R, with sharing normalized by the product of cloneset sizes. To study raw recombination without the effects of thymic and clonal selection, out-of-frame nonproductive sequences were analyzed. Clones were called with MiXCR by TCRdb after fastp trimmed the public reads at Q25, and only in-frame beta chains were retained. Each entry is one CDR3 protein sequence, shown with its most common DNA and genes. The V and J calls were not made by the authors but by TCRdb's processing. Recorded for this sample are about 530,000 distinct CDR3 sequences; roughly 15% of them occurred a single time. The ten largest clones capture less than 0.5% of the sample.

A remark on this clonotype: The antigen it recognizes is unknown. No quality values exist for individual bases; no much larger clone is one base distant.

These same data were also listed under a study on yellow fever vaccine responses in identical twins. The second study reports: The authors reported that the T cell response to vaccination in identical twins appeared partly convergent and partly personalized. In identical twins, the study followed T cell clones that responded to the vaccine with precision.

The V and J genes are TRBV6-1 and TRBJ2-6; a weak D assignment points to TRBD1 (7 bases agree). Sequenced input: CD4+ T cells sorted from blood. This receptor was identified in a woman aged 18-30 years in good health. This receptor carries the CDR3 CASHRRVRGDSGANVLTF. The DNA is as follows: TGTGCCAGCCACCGTCGGGTCAGGGGGGACTCTGGGGCCAACGTCCTGACTTTC.